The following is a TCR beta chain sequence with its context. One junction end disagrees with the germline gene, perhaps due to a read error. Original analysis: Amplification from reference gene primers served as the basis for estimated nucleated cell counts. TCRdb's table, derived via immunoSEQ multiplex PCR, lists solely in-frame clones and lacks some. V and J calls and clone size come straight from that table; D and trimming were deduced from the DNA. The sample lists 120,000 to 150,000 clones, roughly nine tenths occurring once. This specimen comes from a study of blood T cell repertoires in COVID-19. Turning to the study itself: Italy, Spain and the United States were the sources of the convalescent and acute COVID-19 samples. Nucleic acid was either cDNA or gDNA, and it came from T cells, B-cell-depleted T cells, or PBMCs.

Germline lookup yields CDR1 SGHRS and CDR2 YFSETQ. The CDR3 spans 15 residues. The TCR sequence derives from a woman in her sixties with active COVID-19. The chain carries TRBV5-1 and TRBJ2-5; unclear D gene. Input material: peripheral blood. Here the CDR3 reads CASSLGPSTQQTQYF. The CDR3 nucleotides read TGCGCCAGCAGCTTGGGGCCCTCCACCCAACAGACCCAGTACTTC.